A selection of T cell receptor beta chains follows, all from one sample in a study of CD8+CD57+ T cells in acquired aplastic anemia. TCRdb re-called the reads through MiXCR, storing one row per CDR3 protein. The data hold roughly 260,000 distinct CDR3 sequences, with around 43% observed a single time. The sample comprised sorted CD4+, CD8+, or CD8+CD57+ T cells (not recorded which) from PBMCs. These receptors came from a human donor with aplastic anemia. Both conserved end residues are part of each CDR3. Each record gives: D gene, clone size, V gene, J gene, CDR3 DNA, CDR3 protein. The D gene is left open where the match is weak. Only part of the rows carry a size: once, few, many, or a class if the clone is expanded.

d_gene: TRBD1; abundance: many; v_gene: TRBV7-9; j_gene: TRBJ1-2; CDR3nt: TGTGCCAGCAGCCACCGGGACAGGTATCGTGGCTACACCTTC; CDR3aa: CASSHRDRYRGYTF
d_gene: NA; abundance: once; v_gene: TRBV5-1; j_gene: TRBJ1-1; CDR3nt: TGCGCCAGCAGCTTGGCCGGGACACTTCGGGCTTTCTTT; CDR3aa: CASSLAGTLRAFF
d_gene: TRBD2; abundance: many; v_gene: TRBV7-9; j_gene: TRBJ2-2; CDR3nt: TGTGCCAGCAGCGCTGGGACTAGCGGGAGGGCGAACACCGGGGAGCTGTTTTTT; CDR3aa: CASSAGTSGRANTGELFF
d_gene: NA; abundance: many; v_gene: TRBV27; j_gene: TRBJ2-2; CDR3nt: TGTGCCAGCAGTTTCAACGGGGAGCTGTTTTTT; CDR3aa: CASSFNGELFF
d_gene: NA; abundance: few; v_gene: TRBV7-8; j_gene: TRBJ1-6; CDR3nt: TGTGCCAGCAGCCACGTGCGGGCAGGGGAAATAAGGAATTCACCCCTCCACTTT; CDR3aa: CASSHVRAGEIRNSPLHF
d_gene: NA; abundance: NA; v_gene: TRBV4-1; j_gene: TRBJ2-1; CDR3nt: TGCGCCAGCAGCCCTGATTTGGGCTTTAGCTCAAACAATGAGCAGTTCTTC; CDR3aa: CASSPDLGFSSNNEQFF
d_gene: TRBD2; abundance: NA; v_gene: TRBV7-2; j_gene: TRBJ2-1; CDR3nt: TGTGCCAGCAGCTTATACGGGGGGGCCCAGGGTGAGCAGTTCTTC; CDR3aa: CASSLYGGAQGEQFF
d_gene: TRBD2; abundance: NA; v_gene: TRBV7-2; j_gene: TRBJ2-7; CDR3nt: TGTGCCAGCAGGTTGGGAACTAGCGGGAGGGAGAGGTACGAGCAGTACTTC; CDR3aa: CASRLGTSGRERYEQYF
d_gene: NA; abundance: NA; v_gene: TRBV24-1; j_gene: TRBJ2-1; CDR3nt: TGTGCCACCAGTACCTATCCTGTTTTCAATGAGCAGTTCTTC; CDR3aa: CATSTYPVFNEQFF
d_gene: NA; abundance: NA; v_gene: TRBV9; j_gene: TRBJ2-2; CDR3nt: TGTGCCAGCAGCGTAAGGGGGGAGGAGCTGTTTTTT; CDR3aa: CASSVRGEELFF
d_gene: NA; abundance: many; v_gene: TRBV9; j_gene: TRBJ2-2; CDR3nt: TGTGCCAGCAGCGAAACAGGGATGAACACCGGGGAGCTGTTTTTT; CDR3aa: CASSETGMNTGELFF
d_gene: NA; abundance: NA; v_gene: TRBV6-2/TRBV6-3; j_gene: TRBJ2-7; CDR3nt: TGTGCCAGCGACTTAAACAACGAGCAGTACTTC; CDR3aa: CASDLNNEQYF
d_gene: NA; abundance: NA; v_gene: TRBV29-1; j_gene: TRBJ1-1; CDR3nt: TGCAGCGTTGTAGGGGCCCAGGGAAACACTGAAGCTTTCTTT; CDR3aa: CSVVGAQGNTEAFF
d_gene: TRBD1; abundance: NA; v_gene: TRBV2; j_gene: TRBJ1-4; CDR3nt: TGTGCCAGAACCCGTCAACAAGACAGGGTGGGGGAAAAACTGTTTTTT; CDR3aa: CARTRQQDRVGEKLFF
d_gene: TRBD2; abundance: NA; v_gene: TRBV5-4; j_gene: TRBJ2-7; CDR3nt: TGTGCCAGCAGCTTGTGGAGCGGGAGAGGTTACGAGCAGTACTTC; CDR3aa: CASSLWSGRGYEQYF
d_gene: NA; abundance: few; v_gene: TRBV7-2; j_gene: TRBJ2-2; CDR3nt: TGTGCCAGCAGCTTAGAACAGACCGGGGAGCTGTTTTTT; CDR3aa: CASSLEQTGELFF
d_gene: NA; abundance: NA; v_gene: TRBV6-1; j_gene: TRBJ2-1; CDR3nt: TGTGCCAGCAGTGAAATGGGGGGACCCCGTGACAATGAGCAGTTCTTC; CDR3aa: CASSEMGGPRDNEQFF
d_gene: NA; abundance: NA; v_gene: TRBV9; j_gene: TRBJ2-7; CDR3nt: TGTGCCAGCAGCGTAGTTGGAGGCAACGAGCAGTACTTC; CDR3aa: CASSVVGGNEQYF
d_gene: NA; abundance: NA; v_gene: TRBV6-1; j_gene: TRBJ2-1; CDR3nt: TGTGCCAGCAGTGAAGGAGTAGGACGCAATGAGCAGTTCTTC; CDR3aa: CASSEGVGRNEQFF
d_gene: NA; abundance: NA; v_gene: TRBV6-2/TRBV6-3; j_gene: TRBJ2-5; CDR3nt: TGTGCCAGCAGTTCCTGGACAGAGGTAAAGACCCAGTACTTC; CDR3aa: CASSSWTEVKTQYF
d_gene: TRBD2; abundance: NA; v_gene: TRBV6-4; j_gene: TRBJ2-3; CDR3nt: TGTGCCAGCAGTGGAAGTAGCGGGGGACCAGATACGCAGTATTTT; CDR3aa: CASSGSSGGPDTQYF
d_gene: TRBD2; abundance: NA; v_gene: TRBV2; j_gene: TRBJ2-2; CDR3nt: TGTGCCAGCAATGGGGGACTAGCGGACACCGGGGAGCTGTTTTTT; CDR3aa: CASNGGLADTGELFF
d_gene: NA; abundance: many; v_gene: TRBV9; j_gene: TRBJ1-1; CDR3nt: TGTGCCAGCAGCCCCCGGACAGATATGAACACTGAAGCTTTCTTT; CDR3aa: CASSPRTDMNTEAFF
d_gene: TRBD1; abundance: NA; v_gene: TRBV5-5; j_gene: TRBJ2-7; CDR3nt: TGTGCCAGCAGCTGGGGGACAGGGGGCACCTACGAGCAGTACTTC; CDR3aa: CASSWGTGGTYEQYF
d_gene: TRBD1; abundance: NA; v_gene: TRBV10-3; j_gene: TRBJ1-2; CDR3nt: TGTGCCATCAGGGGACAGGCAGACGGCTACACCTTC; CDR3aa: CAIRGQADGYTF
d_gene: NA; abundance: NA; v_gene: TRBV29-1; j_gene: TRBJ2-1; CDR3nt: TGCAGCGTTGAATTGGGAGACAATGAGCAGTTCTTC; CDR3aa: CSVELGDNEQFF